The entry below describes one T cell receptor (beta chain). What antigen it recognizes has not been identified. Nothing much larger sits one base from this clone, and base qualities are not available. This specimen comes from a study of T-cell reconstitution after alpha-beta-depleted transplantation in children (dated by TCRdb to 2016 to 2017). Study-wide context: Using TCR repertoire profiling, the study followed T-cell immune reconstitution in a quantitative way in children after TCRalphabeta/CD19-depleted allogeneic hematopoietic cell transplantation.

Libraries were built with PCR. Sequencing took place on an Illumina HiSeq 2500. To normalize quantification of the TCRbeta repertoire, the TCR libraries were built with molecular barcoding that relied on unique molecular identifiers. TCRdb took the public reads, trimmed them with fastp at Q25, ran MiXCR for clone calling and kept in-frame beta chains. Duplicate CDR3 protein sequences are folded into a single record with the most common DNA and genes. In this sample the table shows some 500,000 distinct CDR3 sequences, roughly 18% of which occur a single time. Over 3% of the sample is taken by the ten largest. This receptor was obtained from a human donor who donated a stem cell graft to a child with acute lymphoblastic leukemia. The input for sequencing was PBMCs from the stem cell graft donor, taken from the stem cell graft.

The DNA sequence follows: TGTGCCAGCAGTTTAAGCTTCGGGGTGGGGGGAAAGGGCACAGATACGCAGTATTTT. It translates as CASSLSFGVGGKGTDTQYF. In this chain, TRBV28 is recombined with TRBJ2-3; TRBD2 could be the D gene, as 6 bases match. V loses 2 bases of germline sequence and J loses 1 base, and the interval between the two ends is 22 bases. Reading the germline V gene gives CDR1 MDHEN and CDR2 SYDVKM. The CDR3 runs 19 amino acids, cysteine and phenylalanine included. Only the CDR3 part of the read is kept: 57 bases, read in frame from the first base.